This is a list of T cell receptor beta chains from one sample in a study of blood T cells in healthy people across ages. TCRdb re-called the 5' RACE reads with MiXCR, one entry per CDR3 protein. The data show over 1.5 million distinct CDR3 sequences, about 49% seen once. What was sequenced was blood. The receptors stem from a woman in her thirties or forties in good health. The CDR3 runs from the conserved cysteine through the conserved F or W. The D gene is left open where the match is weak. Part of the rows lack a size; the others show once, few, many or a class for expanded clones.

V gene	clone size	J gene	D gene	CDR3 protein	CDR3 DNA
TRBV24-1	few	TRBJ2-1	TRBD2	CATSDPYPVLAGIENEQFF	TGTGCCACCAGTGATCCTTACCCCGTCCTAGCGGGGATAGAGAATGAGCAGTTCTTC
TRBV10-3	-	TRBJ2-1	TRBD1	CAISESGTGGRSEQFF	TGTGCCATCAGTGAGTCGGGGACAGGGGGGAGGAGTGAGCAGTTCTTC
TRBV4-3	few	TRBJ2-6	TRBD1	CASSQKGRGSGANVLTF	TGCGCCAGCAGCCAAAAGGGCAGGGGGTCTGGGGCCAACGTCCTGACTTTC
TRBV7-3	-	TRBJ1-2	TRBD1	CASSTQGGTGGGYGYTF	TGTGCCAGCAGCACCCAGGGGGGAACAGGGGGCGGCTATGGCTACACCTTC
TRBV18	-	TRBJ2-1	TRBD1	CASSLDRDREFF	TGTGCCAGCTCCCTAGACAGGGATCGGGAGTTCTTC
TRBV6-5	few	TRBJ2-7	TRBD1	CASRQGADFHEQYF	TGTGCCAGCAGACAGGGGGCGGATTTCCACGAGCAGTACTTC
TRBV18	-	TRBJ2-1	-	CASSPSAGGWGYNEQFF	TGTGCCAGCTCACCAAGCGCTGGGGGTTGGGGCTACAATGAGCAGTTCTTC
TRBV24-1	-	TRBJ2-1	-	CATSGAIGAYNEQFF	TGTGCCACCAGTGGGGCTATTGGGGCCTACAATGAGCAGTTCTTC
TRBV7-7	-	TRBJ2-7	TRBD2	CASGLVAGGINNEQYF	TGTGCTAGCGGCTTAGTAGCGGGGGGGATAAACAATGAGCAGTACTTC
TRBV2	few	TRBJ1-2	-	CASLGQLFNYGYTF	TGTGCCAGCTTGGGGCAGTTATTTAACTATGGCTACACCTTC
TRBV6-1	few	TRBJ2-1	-	CASSQRGRVGGSSYNEQFF	TGTGCCAGCAGTCAACGGGGCAGGGTGGGGGGAAGCTCCTACAATGAGCAGTTCTTC
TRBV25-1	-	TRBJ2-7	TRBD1	CASSQWTGAYYEQYF	TGTGCCAGCAGTCAATGGACAGGGGCATACTACGAGCAGTACTTC
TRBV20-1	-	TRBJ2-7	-	CSAPHTGGVTYEQYF	TGCAGTGCTCCCCATACTGGAGGGGTTACCTACGAGCAGTACTTC
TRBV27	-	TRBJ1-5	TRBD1	CASSWGQGGGNQPQHF	TGTGCCAGCAGTTGGGGCCAGGGGGGAGGCAATCAGCCCCAGCATTTT
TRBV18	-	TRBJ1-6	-	CASSPTGWDSPLHF	TGTGCCAGCTCACCAACCGGTTGGGATTCACCCCTCCACTTT
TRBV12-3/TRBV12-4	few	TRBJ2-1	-	CASSPHSDNEQFF	TGTGCCAGCAGTCCACATTCGGACAATGAGCAGTTCTTC
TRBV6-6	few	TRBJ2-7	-	CASNQREGSYEQYF	TGTGCCAGCAACCAGCGTGAGGGTTCCTACGAGCAGTACTTC
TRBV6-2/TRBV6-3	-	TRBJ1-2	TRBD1	CASSTAGTGVGYTF	TGTGCCAGCAGTACGGCCGGGACAGGGGTTGGCTACACCTTC
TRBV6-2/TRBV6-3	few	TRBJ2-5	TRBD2	CASTLRLAGVQETQYF	TGTGCCAGCACCCTTAGGCTAGCGGGGGTACAGGAGACCCAGTACTTC
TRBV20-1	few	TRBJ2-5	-	CSASGHRAFQETQYF	TGCAGTGCTAGTGGGCACAGGGCCTTCCAAGAGACCCAGTACTTC
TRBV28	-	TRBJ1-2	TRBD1	CASSLTGGGNGYTF	TGTGCCAGCAGTCTGACAGGGGGCGGGAATGGCTACACCTTC
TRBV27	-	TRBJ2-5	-	CASSLITGDKGTQYF	TGTGCCAGCAGTTTAATTACAGGAGATAAGGGGACCCAGTACTTC
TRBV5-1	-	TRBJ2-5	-	CASSLGDTSRQTQYF	TGCGCCAGCAGCTTGGGAGACACCTCGAGGCAGACCCAGTACTTC
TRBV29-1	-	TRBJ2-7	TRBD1	CSVEGTSDRDEQYF	TGCAGCGTTGAAGGCACCTCGGACAGGGACGAGCAGTACTTC
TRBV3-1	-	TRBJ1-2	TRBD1	CASSLRTGKTLGYTF	TGTGCCAGCAGCCTCAGGACAGGGAAGACGTTAGGCTACACCTTC
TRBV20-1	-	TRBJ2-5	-	CSAPPGPGVGETQYF	TGCAGTGCTCCACCAGGCCCAGGGGTTGGGGAGACCCAGTACTTC
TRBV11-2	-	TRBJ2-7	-	CASSRANLEQYF	TGTGCCAGCAGCCGGGCTAACCTCGAGCAGTACTTC
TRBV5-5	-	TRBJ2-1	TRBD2	CASSLYERGPNNEQFF	TGTGCCAGCAGCTTGTATGAGCGGGGTCCCAACAATGAGCAGTTCTTC
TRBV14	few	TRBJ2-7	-	CASSQGATRNIYEQYF	TGTGCCAGCAGCCAAGGGGCTACCCGGAACATCTACGAGCAGTACTTC
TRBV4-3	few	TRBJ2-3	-	CASSQGGREDTQYF	TGCGCCAGCAGCCAAGGAGGCAGGGAGGATACGCAGTATTTT
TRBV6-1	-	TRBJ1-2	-	CASSEEQSYGYTF	TGTGCCAGCAGTGAAGAACAGTCATATGGCTACACCTTC
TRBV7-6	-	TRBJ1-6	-	CASSPMAGPLHF	TGTGCCAGCAGCCCCATGGCCGGACCCCTCCACTTT
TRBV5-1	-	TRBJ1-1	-	CASSFGPANTEAFF	TGCGCCAGCAGCTTTGGACCGGCGAACACTGAAGCTTTCTTT
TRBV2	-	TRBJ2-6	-	CASSAFGTISGANVLTF	TGTGCCAGCAGTGCTTTCGGCACCATCTCTGGGGCCAACGTCCTGACTTTC
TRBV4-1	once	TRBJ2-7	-	CASSQVEGPSYEQYF	TGCGCCAGCAGCCAAGTAGAAGGGCCGTCCTACGAGCAGTACTTC
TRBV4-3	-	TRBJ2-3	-	CASSQTTTPTDTQYF	TGCGCCAGCAGCCAGACGACAACCCCTACAGATACGCAGTATTTT
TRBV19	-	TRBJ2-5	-	CASSIRGAGTETQYF	TGTGCCAGTAGTATCCGCGGGGCAGGGACAGAGACCCAGTACTTC
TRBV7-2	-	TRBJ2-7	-	CASSKFIQAPYEQYF	TGTGCCAGCAGCAAATTCATCCAAGCCCCCTACGAGCAGTACTTC
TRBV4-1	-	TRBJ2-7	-	CASSQGKGVISYEQYF	TGCGCCAGCAGCCAAGGAAAAGGGGTAATATCCTACGAGCAGTACTTC
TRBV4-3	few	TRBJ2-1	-	CASSQDRLEGEQFF	TGCGCCAGCAGCCAAGACCGACTAGAGGGTGAGCAGTTCTTC
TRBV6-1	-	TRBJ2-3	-	CASSSRGSSDTQYF	TGTGCCAGCAGTTCTAGGGGGTCATCGGATACGCAGTATTTT
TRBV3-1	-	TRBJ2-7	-	CASSQGFGVGYEQYF	TGTGCCAGCAGCCAAGGTTTCGGAGTGGGCTACGAGCAGTACTTC
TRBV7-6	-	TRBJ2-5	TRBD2	CASTLTSGLAGGVETQYF	TGTGCCAGCACCCTGACCAGCGGACTAGCGGGAGGAGTAGAGACCCAGTACTTC
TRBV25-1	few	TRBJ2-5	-	CASSEIGSGGETQYF	TGTGCCAGCAGTGAAATCGGGTCAGGAGGAGAGACCCAGTACTTC
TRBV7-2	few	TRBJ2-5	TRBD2	CASSKAGGWETQYF	TGTGCCAGCAGTAAAGCGGGGGGCTGGGAGACCCAGTACTTC
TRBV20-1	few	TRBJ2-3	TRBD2	CRAASGSITDTQYF	TGCAGAGCAGCTAGCGGGTCTATCACAGATACGCAGTATTTT
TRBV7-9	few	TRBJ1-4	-	CASSLDRDVLTNEKLFF	TGTGCCAGCAGCTTAGACCGGGACGTCCTAACTAATGAAAAACTGTTTTTT
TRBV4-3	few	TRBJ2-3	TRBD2	CASSQDWSGGAEGTDTQYF	TGCGCCAGCAGCCAAGATTGGAGCGGGGGGGCAGAAGGCACAGATACGCAGTATTTT
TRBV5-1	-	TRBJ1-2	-	CASSLDRESYGYTF	TGCGCCAGCAGCTTGGACAGGGAGAGCTATGGCTACACCTTC
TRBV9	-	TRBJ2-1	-	CASSRLHAAEQFF	TGTGCCAGCAGCCGACTTCACGCAGCTGAGCAGTTCTTC
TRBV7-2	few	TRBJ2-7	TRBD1	CASSFRGPTGPYEQYF	TGTGCCAGCAGCTTTAGAGGGCCGACAGGGCCCTACGAGCAGTACTTC
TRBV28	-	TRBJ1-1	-	CASSFLRGRHTEAFF	TGTGCCAGCAGTTTTCTACGAGGCAGACACACTGAAGCTTTCTTT
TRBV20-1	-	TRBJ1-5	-	CSALSRSNQPQHF	TGCAGTGCCCTATCAAGGAGCAATCAGCCCCAGCATTTT
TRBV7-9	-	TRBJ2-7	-	CASSRSGPGHEQYF	TGTGCCAGCAGCCGTAGCGGACCGGGGCACGAGCAGTACTTC
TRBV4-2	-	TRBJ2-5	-	CASGYRVETQYF	TGTGCCAGCGGCTATAGGGTTGAGACCCAGTACTTC
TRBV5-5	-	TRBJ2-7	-	CASSLELQVITYEQYF	TGTGCCAGCAGCTTGGAATTACAGGTGATCACCTACGAGCAGTACTTC
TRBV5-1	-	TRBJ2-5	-	CASSAAGGGFLEQYF	TGCGCCAGCAGCGCGGCCGGAGGGGGTTTCTTAGAGCAGTACTTC
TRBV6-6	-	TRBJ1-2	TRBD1	CASSYTGESGYTF	TGTGCCAGCAGTTACACAGGGGAGAGCGGCTACACCTTC
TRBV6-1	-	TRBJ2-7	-	CASAGLSYEQYF	TGTGCCAGCGCGGGGTTGTCCTACGAGCAGTACTTC
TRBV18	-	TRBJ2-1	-	CASSPPALRGSYNEQFF	TGTGCCAGCTCACCACCGGCGTTGAGGGGGTCCTACAATGAGCAGTTCTTC